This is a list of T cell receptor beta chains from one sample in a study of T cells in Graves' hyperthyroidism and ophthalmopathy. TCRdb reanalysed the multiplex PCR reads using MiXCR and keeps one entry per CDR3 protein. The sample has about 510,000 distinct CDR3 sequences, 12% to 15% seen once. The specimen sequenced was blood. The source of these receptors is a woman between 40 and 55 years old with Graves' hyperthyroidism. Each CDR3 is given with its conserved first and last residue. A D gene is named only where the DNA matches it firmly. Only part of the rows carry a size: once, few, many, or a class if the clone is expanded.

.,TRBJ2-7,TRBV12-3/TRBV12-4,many,TGTGCCAGCAGCCAAGACCGGGACACCCAATACGAGCAGTACTTC,CASSQDRDTQYEQYF
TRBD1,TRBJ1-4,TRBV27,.,TGTGCCAGCAGTCAGGGGGCAAGCAAGTTGATCAATGAAAAACTGTTTTTT,CASSQGASKLINEKLFF
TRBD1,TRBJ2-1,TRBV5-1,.,TGCGCCAGCAGCTCGGGACAGGGGTATCGAAATGAGCAGTTCTTC,CASSSGQGYRNEQFF
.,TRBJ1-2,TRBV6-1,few,TGTGCCAGCAATCCCTCCCCCCGGGGGCGTAACTATGGCTACACCTTC,CASNPSPRGRNYGYTF
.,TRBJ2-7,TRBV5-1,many,TGCGCCAGCAGCTTTACCGACCGGCCCTACGAGCAGTACTTC,CASSFTDRPYEQYF
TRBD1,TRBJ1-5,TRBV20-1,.,TGCAGTGCTAGAGGCCGGGACAGGGGTCTTTCTTCGAATCAGCCCCAGCATTTT,CSARGRDRGLSSNQPQHF
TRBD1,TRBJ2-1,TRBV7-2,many,TGTGCCAGCAGCTTGGGCGACAGGGGTTTTGATGAGCAGTTCTTC,CASSLGDRGFDEQFF
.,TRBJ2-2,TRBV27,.,TGTGCCAGCAGATCTTACACCGGGGAGCTGTTTTTT,CASRSYTGELFF
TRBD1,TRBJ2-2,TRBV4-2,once,TGTGCCAGCAGCCAGAGACAGGGGAGGATCTCCGGGGAGCTGTTTTTT,CASSQRQGRISGELFF
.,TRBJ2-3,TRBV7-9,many,TGTGCCAGCAGCATTCGACGGGGCACAGATACGCAGTATTTT,CASSIRRGTDTQYF
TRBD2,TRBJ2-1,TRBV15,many,TGTGCCACCAGCAGAGATCGGGGGGAGACATACAATGAGCAGTTCTTC,CATSRDRGETYNEQFF
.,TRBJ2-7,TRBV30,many,TGTGCCTGGAGTTTAGGGGGGTTCTACGAGCAGTACTTC,CAWSLGGFYEQYF
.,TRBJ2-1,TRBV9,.,TGTGCCAGCAGCGTAGCGGGGGTGAGCTACAATGAGCAGTTCTTC,CASSVAGVSYNEQFF
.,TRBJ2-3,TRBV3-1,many,TGTGCCAGCAGCCAGCAGGGGCGGAGGACAGATACGCAGTATTTT,CASSQQGRRTDTQYF
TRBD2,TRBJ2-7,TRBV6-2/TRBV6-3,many,TGTGCCAGCAGTCGTAGCGGGGCTCGATACGAGCAGTACTTC,CASSRSGARYEQYF
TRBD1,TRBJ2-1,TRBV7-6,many,TGTGCCAGCAGCCAGGGTCAGGGGGACTACAATGAGCAGTTCTTC,CASSQGQGDYNEQFF
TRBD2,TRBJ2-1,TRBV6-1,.,TGTGCCAGCAGTGAAGGTCCGGGGGGAGTTAAGCAGTTCTTC,CASSEGPGGVKQFF
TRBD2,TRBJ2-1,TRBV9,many,TGTGCCAGCAGCGTAGCACGTAGCGGGGAGCAGTTCTTC,CASSVARSGEQFF
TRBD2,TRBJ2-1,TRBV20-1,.,TGCAGTGCTAGGGGGACTAGCTTCTTTTATGAGCAGTTCTTC,CSARGTSFFYEQFF
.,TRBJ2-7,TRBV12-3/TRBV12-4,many,TGTGCCAGCAGCGACAGGTCCTCGACGTACGAGCAGTACTTC,CASSDRSSTYEQYF
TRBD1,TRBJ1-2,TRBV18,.,TGTGCCAGCTCACCGTCGGACAGGGATGGCTACACCTTC,CASSPSDRDGYTF
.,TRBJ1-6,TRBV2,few,TGTGCCAGCAAAGGGGGACTGAGCTCCTATAATTCACCCCTCCACTTT,CASKGGLSSYNSPLHF
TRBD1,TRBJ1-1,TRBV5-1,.,TGCGCCAGCAGCTTCGTTAGCCCAGGGGGTTTCGCCGGCACTGAAGCTCTCTTT,CASSFVSPGGFAGTEALF
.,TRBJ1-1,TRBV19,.,TGTGCCAGTAGTTTCGGATTACCGATGAACACTGAAGCTTTCTTT,CASSFGLPMNTEAFF
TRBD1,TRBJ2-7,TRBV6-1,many,TGTGCCAGCAGTAAGGACAGGGAGTCCTACGAGCAGTACTTC,CASSKDRESYEQYF
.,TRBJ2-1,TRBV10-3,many,TGTGCCATCACGGTGGACTCCCTCCCTAATGAGCAGTTCTTC,CAITVDSLPNEQFF
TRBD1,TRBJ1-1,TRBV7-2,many,TGTGCCAGCAGCCGTCATTATGGGACAGGGGATACACGGGGCACTGAAGCTTTCTTT,CASSRHYGTGDTRGTEAFF
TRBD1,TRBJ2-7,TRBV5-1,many,TGCGCCAGCAGCTACGACAGGGGGGGCGAGCAGTACTTC,CASSYDRGGEQYF
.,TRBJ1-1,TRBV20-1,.,TGCAGTGCTAGATCCAGACCGCTTCCCATGAACACTGAAGCTTTCTTT,CSARSRPLPMNTEAFF
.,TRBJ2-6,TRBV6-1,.,TGTGCCAGCACCTCGGGGGACTCTGGGGCCAACGTCCTGACTTTC,CASTSGDSGANVLTF
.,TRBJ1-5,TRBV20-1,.,TGCAGTGCTCACAGGCAAGGAAGTCAGCCCCAGCATTTT,CSAHRQGSQPQHF
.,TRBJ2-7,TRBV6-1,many,TGTGCCAGCATTCCCGGGCTCCCGTCCTACGAGCAGTACTTC,CASIPGLPSYEQYF
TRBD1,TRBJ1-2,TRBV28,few,TGTGCCAGCAGATCCGGGACAGAGAACTATGGCTACACCTTC,CASRSGTENYGYTF
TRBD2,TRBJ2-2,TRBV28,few,TGTGCCAGCAGTTCCTTCCTCCCTAGCGGGAGGGGCGGCACCGGGGAGCTGTTTTTT,CASSSFLPSGRGGTGELFF
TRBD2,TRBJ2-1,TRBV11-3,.,TGTGCCAGCAGCTGGGTTCCGGGACTAGCTAACAATGAGCAGTTCTTC,CASSWVPGLANNEQFF
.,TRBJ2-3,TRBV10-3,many,TGTGCCACCGCGGGCGGTACAGGACCGGATACGCAGTATTTT,CATAGGTGPDTQYF
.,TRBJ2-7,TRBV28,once,TGTGCCAGCAGCCACGACTCCGGATCCTACGAGCAGTACTTC,CASSHDSGSYEQYF
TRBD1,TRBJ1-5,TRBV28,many,TGTGCCAGCAGTTTTGCCAGGGGGCTGCATCAGCCCCAGCATTTT,CASSFARGLHQPQHF
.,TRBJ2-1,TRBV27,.,TGTGCCAGCAGTTTATTCTTGGAGAATGAGCAGTTCTTC,CASSLFLENEQFF
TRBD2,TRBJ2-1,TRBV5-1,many,TGCGCCAGCAGCTGGGGACTAGCGGGAGTCCCGAGCTCCTACAATGAGCAGTTCTTC,CASSWGLAGVPSSYNEQFF
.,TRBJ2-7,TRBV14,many,TGTGCCAGCAGCCAATGGAGCGAGCAGTACTTC,CASSQWSEQYF
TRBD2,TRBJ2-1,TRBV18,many,TGTGCCAGCTCAGGGACTAGCAATAATGAGCAGTTCTTC,CASSGTSNNEQFF
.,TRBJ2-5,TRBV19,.,TGTGCCACCAGCCTTGGGGGGCCTGTGTTAACGGCCCAGTACTTC,CATSLGGPVLTAQYF
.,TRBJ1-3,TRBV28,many,TGTGCCAGCAAAACGGGGGTAGGCCACTCTGGAAACACCATATATTTT,CASKTGVGHSGNTIYF
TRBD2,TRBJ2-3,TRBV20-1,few,TGCAGTGCTAGGTTTTCGACTAGCGGGGTTACAGATACGCAGTATTTT,CSARFSTSGVTDTQYF
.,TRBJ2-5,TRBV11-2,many,TGTGCCAGCAGACACCCCGGGACGAATGGGGAGACCCAGTACTTC,CASRHPGTNGETQYF
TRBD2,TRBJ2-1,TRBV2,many,TGTGCCAGCAGTATTGGACTAGCGGGACGCGACAATGAGCAGTTCTTC,CASSIGLAGRDNEQFF
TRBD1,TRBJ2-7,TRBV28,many,TGTGCCAGCATCCAGGGGGCCACCTACGAGCAGTACTTC,CASIQGATYEQYF
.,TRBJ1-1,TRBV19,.,TGTGCCAGTAGTATAGGGGGCAGATTGAACACTGAAGCTTTCTTT,CASSIGGRLNTEAFF
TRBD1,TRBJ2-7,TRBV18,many,TGTGCCAGCTCCCCTGACAGGGTGGGAACGCAGTACTTC,CASSPDRVGTQYF
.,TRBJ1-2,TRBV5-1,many,TGCGCCAGCAGCTTGAACCCGGGGTCCGTAAACTATGGCTACACCTTC,CASSLNPGSVNYGYTF
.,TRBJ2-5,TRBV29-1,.,TGCAGCGTTGAAGATGGACGGAAGAAGACCCAGTACTTC,CSVEDGRKKTQYF
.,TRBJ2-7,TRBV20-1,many,TGCAGTGCTCGCCCGGGACGGAACTCCTACGAGCAGTACTTC,CSARPGRNSYEQYF
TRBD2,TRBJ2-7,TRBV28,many,TGTGCCAGCAGTCTACCGGGACTAGCGGGAAACGAGCAGTACTTC,CASSLPGLAGNEQYF
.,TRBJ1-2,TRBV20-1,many,TGCAGTGCTAGTCGGGGGGGCGGTGGCTACACCTTC,CSASRGGGGYTF